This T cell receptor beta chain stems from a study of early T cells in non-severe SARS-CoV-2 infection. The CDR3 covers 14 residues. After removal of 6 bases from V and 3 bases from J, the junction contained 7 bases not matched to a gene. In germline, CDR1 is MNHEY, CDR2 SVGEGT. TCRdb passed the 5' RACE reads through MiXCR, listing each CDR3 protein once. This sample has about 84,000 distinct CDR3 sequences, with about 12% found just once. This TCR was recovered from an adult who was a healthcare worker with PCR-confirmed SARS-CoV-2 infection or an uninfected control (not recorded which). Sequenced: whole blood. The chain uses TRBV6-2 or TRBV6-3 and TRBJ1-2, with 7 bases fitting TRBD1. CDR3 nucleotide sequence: TGTGCCAGCAGAACCGGGACAGTTTACTATGGCTACACCTTC. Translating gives CASRTGTVYYGYTF.